Included here is one TCR beta chain sequence, with context. The source of the sample is a study of T cell responses to AZD1222 COVID-19 vaccine. This CDR3 is 12 amino acids long. Germline CDR1 is SGHAT and CDR2 is FQNNGV. Trimming took off 0 bases at V and 12 bases at J, with 12 bases between the two ends. Data came from immunoSEQ multiplex PCR; TCRdb stores just in-frame clones and leaves some out. The sample carries tens of thousands of clones, roughly 93% recorded once. The sample here was peripheral blood, taken on day 0 of AZD1222 vaccination. This chain links TRBV11-2 with TRBJ2-7; possibly TRBD2 for D (5 bases). The TCR sequence derives from an adult in good health. This CDR3 is CASSLDFREAYF. CDR3 bases: TGTGCCAGCAGCTTAGATTTCCGGGAAGCGTACTTC.